Each of the 27 T cell receptor beta chains below was sequenced from the same sample in a study of T-cell reconstitution after alpha-beta-depleted transplantation in children. Unique molecular identifiers were incorporated when the TCRbeta library was constructed. TCRdb reprocessed the PCR reads with MiXCR, giving one entry per CDR3 protein. The sample carries about 290,000 distinct CDR3 sequences, roughly a tenth recorded once. This specimen was PBMCs, taken before TCRalphabeta/CD19-depleted stem cell transplant. The receptors were gathered from a boy under three years old with acute myeloid leukemia, due to receive a stem cell transplant.

This clonotype was seen only a few times. The chain uses TRBV2 and TRBJ2-3, with 7 bases that match TRBD1. Germline V gene sequence: CDR1 SNHLY, CDR2 FYNNEI. V was clipped by 10 bases and J by 10 bases; unmatched bases: 5. CDR3 length: 10 amino acids. The CDR3 loop reads CAIGQESQYF. The CDR3 nucleotides are TGTGCCATCGGACAGGAGTCGCAGTATTTT.

This clonotype has just a few counts. The chain employs TRBV7-2 and TRBJ2-3, with TRBD1 matching over 7 bases. Germline V lookup: CDR1 SGHTA, CDR2 FQGNSA. There are 15 residues in the CDR3. Trimming took 1 base from V and 2 from J; bases not matched to a gene: 3. This chain's CDR3 is CASSLDGQATDTQYF. The CDR3 DNA sequence: TGTGCCAGCAGCTTAGATGGACAGGCCACAGATACGCAGTATTTT.

As DNA, the CDR3 is TGTGCCAGCAGCTTAGCCCCCTTTGGACAGGGTTTGAATCAGCCCCAGCATTTT. Translating it yields CASSLAPFGQGLNQPQHF. The V call is TRBV11-1, the J call TRBJ1-5; 8 bases are shared with TRBD1. Germline V lookup: CDR1 SGHAT, CDR2 FQDESV (reference sequence). V trimming: 0 bases; J trimming: 4 bases; junction bases outside the gene matches: 11. This CDR3 comprises 18 residues.

This chain joins TRBV4-2 and TRBJ2-2; D gene unclear. Germline V CDR1 and CDR2: LGHNA, YNFKEQ. Trimming pared 5 bases from V and 2 bases from J, leaving 12 bases between. This CDR3 is built from 15 residues. This CDR3 reads CASSAEGSNTGELFF. The CDR3 DNA sequence: TGTGCCAGCAGCGCGGAAGGGTCCAACACCGGGGAGCTGTTTTTT.

This clonotype appeared many times. This chain connects TRBV9 to TRBJ2-1; TRBD2 matches at 13 bases. The CDR3 extends over 16 amino acids. J gave up 9 bases and V 2 bases, and 8 bases lay outside the gene matches. Germline-derived CDR1 and CDR2 are SGDLS and YYNGEE. The chain's CDR3 is CASSVGTSGILREQFF. CDR3 DNA: TGTGCCAGCAGCGTGGGGACTAGCGGGATCCTGCGTGAGCAGTTCTTC.

This clonotype has at least ten counts. The CDR3 nucleotides are TGCGCCAGCAGCCCCGTCTGGCGATTAGACGAGCAGTACTTC. Translation: CASSPVWRLDEQYF. J is TRBJ2-7 and V is TRBV5-1, with unresolved D. The CDR3 extends over 14 amino acids. V was cut by 4 bases and J by 5 bases, with 16 bases left in between. In germline, CDR1 is SGHRS, CDR2 YFSETQ.

This clonotype was seen ten or more times. The gene calls are TRBV6-1 and TRBJ1-2; D is uncertain. Trimming stripped 6 bases from V and 4 bases from J, with 9 bases between. The length of the CDR3 is 12 residues. CDR1 and CDR2 from the germline V gene are MNHNS and SASEGT. The CDR3 sequence: CASSLDTYGYTF. The CDR3 DNA reads as TGTGCCAGCAGCTTAGACACCTATGGCTACACCTTC.

As regards this clonotype: It may be a read error: a sequence one base away is much more abundant. The chain carries TRBV16 and TRBJ1-5, with D tentatively TRBD1 (5 bases). The CDR3 totals 16 residues. V was trimmed by 0 bases and J by 3 bases, leaving 12 bases between them. Germline V gene data show CDR1 as KGHSY and CDR2 as FQNENV. CDR3 loop: CASSQSEGLNNQPQHF. The CDR3 DNA is TGTGCCAGCAGCCAATCGGAGGGACTTAACAATCAGCCCCAGCATTTT.

Only a few counts were recorded for this clonotype. V is TRBV6-1 and J is TRBJ1-2; D perhaps matches TRBD1 (5 bases). CDR3 length: 12 amino acids. Germline loops: CDR1 MNHNS, CDR2 SASEGT. The V and J ends lost 8 bases and 1 base respectively, with 8 bases between them. The CDR3 DNA reads as TGTGCCAGCCTCGACAGTAACTATGGCTACACCTTC. Its translation: CASLDSNYGYTF.

This clonotype appeared many times. The chain uses TRBV18 and TRBJ2-7, with TRBD2 matching over 7 bases. V was pared by 3 bases and J by 4 bases, with 9 bases of the junction left unmatched. CDR1 KGHSH and CDR2 LQKENI come from the germline V gene. The CDR3 is 15 residues long. This CDR3 is CASSPGTGGLYEQYF. The CDR3 DNA follows: TGTGCCAGCTCACCGGGGACGGGGGGTCTATACGAGCAGTACTTC.

This clonotype was observed a handful of times. The rearrangement links TRBV20-1 to TRBJ2-5; 10 bases are a match to TRBD2. With V trimmed by 6 bases and J by 5 bases, 15 bases remained unmatched. CDR3 length equals 16 residues. Germline loops: CDR1 DFQATT, CDR2 SNEGSKA (reference sequence). The CDR3 here is CSATLIAGGVDETQYF. The CDR3 DNA reads as TGCAGTGCCACCTTAATAGCGGGAGGCGTAGACGAGACCCAGTACTTC.

This clonotype was seen at least ten times. The chain couples TRBV6-5 to TRBJ2-5; 9 nucleotides match TRBD1. CDR3 length: 16 amino acids. Germline-derived CDR1 and CDR2 are MNHEY and SVGAGI. Trimming removed 5 bases from V and 4 bases from J; junction bases left unmatched: 11. DNA for the CDR3: TGTGCCAGCAGTAACAGGGGACAGGGCTACCCAGAGACCCAGTACTTC. This encodes CASSNRGQGYPETQYF.

This clonotype turned up a few times. This rearrangement joins TRBV5-4 to TRBJ2-7; D unresolved. Germline V gene sequence: CDR1 SGHNT, CDR2 YYREEE (reference sequence). The CDR3 loop spans 13 amino acids. V dropped 1 base and J dropped 5 bases, with 10 bases sitting between them. The CDR3 DNA follows: TGTGCCAGCAGCTTGTTGGGGTCGGACGAGCAGTACTTC. Encoded protein: CASSLLGSDEQYF.

This clonotype was detected only a few times. The rearrangement links TRBV10-3 to TRBJ1-3; D is unclear. The CDR3 is made up of 12 amino acids. With 2 bases removed from V and 5 bases from J, the gap between germline ends came to 4 bases. Germline-derived CDR1 and CDR2 are ENHRY and SYGVKD. The CDR3 loop is CAISEQRNTIYF. The CDR3 region has the DNA TGTGCCATCAGTGAGCAGAGAAACACCATATATTTT.

This clonotype showed up just a few times. The gene calls are TRBV20-1 and TRBJ2-7, with D perhaps matching TRBD1 (5 bases). There are 13 residues in the CDR3. Between the trimmed V and J ends, which lost 6 bases and 1 base, there was a span of 13 bases. CDR1 DFQATT and CDR2 SNEGSKA come from the germline V gene (reference sequence). CDR3 nucleotides: TGCAGTGCCCCCTCGGCAGGGTCCTACGAGCAGTACTTC. Its translation: CSAPSAGSYEQYF.

The chain uses TRBV19 and TRBJ2-5; unclear D gene. This CDR3 is 13 amino acids long. Trimming cost V 4 bases and J 0 bases, with 6 bases left between them. Germline values: CDR1 LNHDA, CDR2 SQIVND (reference sequence). The CDR3 loop reads CASSSGYQETQYF. The CDR3 nucleotides read TGTGCCAGTAGTAGTGGATACCAAGAGACCCAGTACTTC.

Ten or more counts support this clonotype. This rearrangement joins TRBV6-1 to TRBJ2-3, with D maybe TRBD2 (5 bases). The CDR3 consists of 14 residues. The V end lost 2 bases, the J end lost 4 bases, and 10 bases lay between the germline ends. Germline CDR1 and CDR2: MNHNS and SASEGT. CDR3 region: CASSEFEEADTQYF. DNA for the CDR3: TGTGCCAGCAGTGAATTTGAGGAGGCAGATACGCAGTATTTT.

This clonotype was detected many times. The rearrangement uses TRBV28 and TRBJ2-7; perhaps TRBD1 as D (6 bases). Germline CDR1 MDHEN, CDR2 SYDVKM. V gave up 6 bases and J gave up 4 bases, with 16 bases separating them. CDR3 size: 14 residues. CDR3 sequence (DNA): TGTGCCAGCAGACTACGGGACATCCGGTACGAGCAGTACTTC. Translation gives CASRLRDIRYEQYF.

This clonotype was counted only a few times. The chain uses TRBV12-3 or TRBV12-4 and TRBJ1-5; a weak D match, TRBD1 (5 bases). This CDR3 has 15 amino acids. V lost 3 bases and J 5 bases, leaving 14 bases between the germline ends. The CDR3 DNA follows: TGTGCCAGCAGTTTTAGACTGGGGGTGGATCAGCCCCAGCATTTT. Translation: CASSFRLGVDQPQHF.

This clonotype appeared many times. The chain joins TRBV7-3 to TRBJ2-7; a possible D gene is TRBD1 (6 bases). Germline-derived CDR1 and CDR2 are SGHTA and FQGTGA. This CDR3 has 13 residues. V dropped 5 bases and J dropped 5 bases, with 13 bases sitting between them. DNA of the CDR3: TGTGCCAGCAGCCCCGGGGCAGGGGACGAGCAGTACTTC. It is translated as CASSPGAGDEQYF. Combining the CDR3 with reference TRBV7-3 and TRBJ2-7 gives the whole variable domain GAGVSQTPSNKVTEKGKYVELRCDPISGHTALYWYRQSLGQGPEFLIYFQGTGAADDSGLPNDRFFAVRPEGSVSTLKIQRTERGDSAVYLCASSPGAGDEQYFGPGTRLTVT.

This clonotype showed up many times. The gene calls are TRBV9 and TRBJ2-5; 16 nucleotides match TRBD2. Losses at the gene ends were 4 bases for V and 5 bases for J; bases not matched to a gene: 8. There are 17 residues in the CDR3. Germline V gene data show CDR1 as SGDLS and CDR2 as YYNGEE. The CDR3 region has the DNA TGTGCCAGCAGCCCGGGACTAGCGGGGGGGCACGGGGAGACCCAGTACTTC. Amino acids: CASSPGLAGGHGETQYF.

In its sample, this clonotype was seen many times. The gene calls are TRBV9 and TRBJ2-2; a possible D gene is TRBD1 (6 bases). V was clipped by 4 bases and J by 8 bases, with 24 bases between them. CDR1 SGDLS and CDR2 YYNGEE come from the germline V gene. The CDR3 length is 17 residues. CDR3 DNA sequence: TGTGCCAGCAGCATCCCCAATCAAGCAGGGGACCAAGGGGAGCTGTTTTTT. As protein: CASSIPNQAGDQGELFF.

This clonotype was seen at least ten times. This chain links TRBV7-9 with TRBJ2-5; tentative D call: TRBD2 (6 bases). Trimming took 3 bases from V and 1 from J, leaving 15 bases between them. The CDR3 extends over 16 amino acids. The germline V gene encodes CDR1 SEHNR and CDR2 FQNEAQ (reference sequence). The CDR3 reads CASSFRGTVVQETQYF. In nucleotides, the CDR3 is TGTGCCAGCAGCTTCCGCGGGACCGTAGTCCAAGAGACCCAGTACTTC.

This clonotype has ten or more counts. The chain carries TRBV6-6 and TRBJ2-3; 10 positions match TRBD2. CDR1 and CDR2 from the germline V gene are MNHNY and SVGAGI (reference sequence). This CDR3 spans 17 amino acids. After removal of 2 bases from V and 5 bases from J, the junction contained 10 bases not matched to a gene. The CDR3 loop is CASSYGVAGGLVDTQYF. Written as DNA, the CDR3 is TGTGCCAGCAGTTACGGAGTAGCGGGAGGTCTAGTAGATACGCAGTATTTT.

In its sample, this clonotype was seen a few times. This sequence joins TRBV7-9 and TRBJ2-7, with unresolved D. The V gene lost 5 bases and the J gene lost 3 bases, with 11 bases spanning the gap. This CDR3 is built from 13 residues. CDR1 is SEHNR, CDR2 FQNEAQ, per germline (reference sequence). CDR3 DNA sequence: TGTGCCAGCAGCCCCCAGACAATCTACGAGCAGTACTTC. This translates into CASSPQTIYEQYF.

This clonotype showed up just a few times. The chain combines TRBV9 with TRBJ2-1; a weak D match, TRBD2 (6 bases). The length of the CDR3 is 15 residues. CDR1 SGDLS and CDR2 YYNGEE come from the germline V gene. V was trimmed by 0 bases and J by 11 bases, leaving 18 bases between them. The chain's CDR3 is CASSVAWGDIDQQFF. The DNA of the CDR3 is TGTGCCAGCAGCGTAGCTTGGGGGGATATCGACCAGCAGTTCTTC.

Ten or more counts support this clonotype. The V and J genes are TRBV7-2 and TRBJ2-3; the D gene is possibly TRBD2 (6 bases). V dropped 4 bases and J dropped 4 bases, with 6 bases sitting between them. The CDR3 totals 12 residues. The germline CDR1 and CDR2 sequences are SGHTA and FQGNSA. DNA for the CDR3: TGTGCCAGCAGCTCTAGCGCAGATACGCAGTATTTT. This codes for CASSSSADTQYF.